The 21 T cell receptor beta chains in this list originate from one sample, sequenced in a study of blood T cells in healthy people across ages (dated by TCRdb to the mid-2010s). Library preparation was by 5' RACE. Instrument used: Illumina HiSeq 2500. A second roughly 6 to 12 cycle PCR used a sample-barcoded 5' primer and a J-beta primer mix. TCRdb passed the public sequencing reads through fastp at Q25 and MiXCR, retaining productive beta sequences. Rows with a matching CDR3 protein are joined into one entry that keeps the most common DNA and genes. The sample table holds about 590,000 distinct CDR3 sequences, of which approximately 30% were seen once. The ten largest clones take up 15% to 18% of the sample. Source material: blood. The source of these receptors is a woman of 80 years or more in good health.

This clonotype turned up a few times. The chain joins TRBV4-1 to TRBJ1-4; D is unclear. The CDR3 has 17 amino acids. The germline V gene encodes CDR1 MGHRA and CDR2 YSYEKL. With 2 bases removed from V and 0 bases from J, the gap between germline ends came to 13 bases. The CDR3 protein is CASSQRVFLPTNEKLFF. The CDR3 DNA follows: TGCGCCAGCAGCCAACGGGTCTTCCTCCCAACTAATGAAAAACTGTTTTTT.

This clonotype was recorded many times. This could be a read error, since a much larger clone is one nucleotide away. V and J are TRBV7-9 and TRBJ2-5, with D perhaps TRBD2 (6 bases). Trimming took off 1 base at V and 11 bases at J, with 11 bases between the two ends. Per the germline V gene, CDR1 is SEHNR and CDR2 is FQNEAQ (reference sequence). This CDR3 has 12 amino acids. The CDR3 protein is CASSLGGVEQYF. As DNA, the CDR3 is TGTGCCAGCAGCTTAGGCGGGGTTGAGCAGTACTTC.

This clonotype appeared many times. One end of the junction is discordant with germline, which a read error may explain. The V gene is TRBV28, the J gene TRBJ1-2; D not resolved. The CDR3 has 13 residues. The germline CDR1 and CDR2 sequences are MDHEN and SYDVKM. CDR3 sequence: CASSPPTNYGYTF. Here the CDR3 DNA reads TGTGCCAGCAGTCCGCCGACTAATTATGGCTACACCTTC.

This clonotype occurred a few times. J is TRBJ2-1 and V is TRBV7-2; 9 bases map to TRBD2. Unmatched junction bases numbered 4, after V lost 8 bases and J lost 5 bases. Germline V lookup: CDR1 SGHTA, CDR2 FQGNSA. CDR3 length: 13 residues. CDR3 nucleotide sequence: TGTGCCAGCCGGCTAGCGGGGAACAATGAGCAGTTCTTC. Its translation is CASRLAGNNEQFF.

Points on this clonotype: A read error may account for a junction end that differs from germline. The chain is built from TRBV3-1 and TRBJ1-2, with a tentative D call TRBD1 (5 bases). From germline, CDR1 is LGHDT and CDR2 YNNKEL (reference sequence). CDR3 length: 14 residues. The CDR3 here is CASSQGGRDYDYTF. Here the CDR3 DNA reads TGTGCCAGCAGCCAAGGAGGACGGGACTATGACTACACCTTC.

The chain links TRBV20-1 to TRBJ1-1; 7 bases are shared with TRBD1. With V trimmed by 5 bases and J by 1 base, 4 bases remained unmatched. Per the germline V gene, CDR1 is DFQATT and CDR2 is SNEGSKA (reference sequence). The CDR3 loop spans 13 amino acids. CDR3 DNA sequence: TGCAGTGCTGGAGGACAGGCGAACACTGAAGCTTTCTTT. This gives the protein CSAGGQANTEAFF.

As concerns this clonotype: This sequence may be a read error, since a much larger clone differs from it by one base. V and J are TRBV9 and TRBJ2-1; perhaps TRBD1 as D (5 bases). This CDR3 is built from 16 residues. The germline V and J ends were trimmed by 4 bases and 4 bases, with 18 bases remaining between them. Germline-derived CDR1 and CDR2 are SGDLS and YYNGEE. CDR3 sequence (DNA): TGTGCCAGCAGCACCCTATGGGGCGGTGATTACAATGAGCAGTTCTTC. It yields the protein CASSTLWGGDYNEQFF.

This clonotype was observed at least ten times. V usage is TRBV5-1 and J usage is TRBJ1-6; tentative D call: TRBD1 (6 bases). V was clipped by 3 bases and J by 2 bases, with 9 bases between them. The CDR3 runs 15 residues. Germline CDR1 SGHRS, CDR2 YFSETQ. In DNA form, the CDR3 reads TGCGCCAGCAGCTCGGGGGGCACCTATAATTCACCCCTCCACTTT. Translated: CASSSGGTYNSPLHF.

This clonotype has a count of ten or more. The rearrangement uses TRBV27 and TRBJ2-7; 7 bases line up with TRBD1. Germline CDR1 is MNHEY and CDR2 is SMNVEV (reference sequence). This CDR3 is 14 amino acids long. V shed 5 bases and J 6 bases; nucleotides not matched to a gene: 10. The CDR3 loop reads CASSTLTGNREQYF. CDR3 DNA sequence: TGTGCCAGCAGTACCCTGACAGGGAATCGCGAGCAGTACTTC.

The chain is built from TRBV4-3 and TRBJ2-2, with D perhaps matching TRBD2 (6 bases). Germline assignment: CDR1 LGHNA and CDR2 YSLEER. Deletions cut 6 bases from V and 3 bases from J, with 17 bases between. This CDR3 is built from 16 residues. The CDR3 nucleotides are TGCGCCAGCAGTCGGGACGGAGGGGCGTACACCGGGGAGCTGTTTTTT. Translating it yields CASSRDGGAYTGELFF.

This clonotype was seen at least ten times. V gene TRBV20-1 combines with J gene TRBJ2-3; 14 nucleotides line up with TRBD2. Trimming at V came to 6 bases and at J to 7 bases, leaving 9 bases not matched to a gene. Germline CDR1 and CDR2: DFQATT and SNEGSKA (reference sequence). The CDR3 has 15 residues. Here the CDR3 reads CSALSTSGGAYTQYF. DNA for the CDR3: TGCAGTGCCCTCTCGACTAGCGGGGGGGCCTATACGCAGTATTTT.

In this sample, this clonotype turned up a few times. The junction does not match germline at one end; this may be a read error. The chain joins TRBV20-1 to TRBJ2-7, with D perhaps matching TRBD1 or TRBD2 (5 bases each). This CDR3 spans 11 amino acids. From germline, CDR1 is DFQATT and CDR2 SNEGSKA (reference sequence). As DNA, the CDR3 is TGCAATGCTAGCCAGGGCTACGAGCAGTACTTC. Its protein product is CNASQGYEQYF.

This clonotype has only a few counts. Since a much larger clone is just one base distant, this may be a read error. The chain joins TRBV10-3 to TRBJ2-5; 8 positions match TRBD2. Germline values: CDR1 ENHRY, CDR2 SYGVKD. The trim removed 6 bases at V and 11 bases at J, leaving 14 bases unmatched. The CDR3 consists of 14 residues. The CDR3 reads CAISPTSDRGEQYF. Here the CDR3 DNA reads TGTGCCATCAGCCCGACTAGCGACCGGGGTGAGCAGTACTTC.

The sample holds many counts of this clonotype. The CDR3, as DNA: TGTGCCAGCAGCCAAGGTTCCGGGTCGGGTTCCAAAAACATTCAGTACTTC. Amino acids: CASSQGSGSGSKNIQYF. The chain has TRBV3-1 and TRBJ2-4; D gene ambiguous. V was clipped by 1 base and J by 2 bases, with 15 bases between them. Germline CDR1 is LGHDT and CDR2 is YNNKEL (reference sequence). This CDR3 comprises 17 residues. Based on the CDR3 plus reference TRBV3-1 and TRBJ2-4, the full variable domain is DTAVSQTPKYLVTQMGNDKSIKCEQNLGHDTMYWYKQDSKKFLKIMFSYNNKELIINETVPNRFSPKSPDKAHLNLHINSLELGDSAVYFCASSQGSGSGSKNIQYFGAGTRLSVL.

The chain employs TRBV10-3 and TRBJ2-1; TRBD1 matches at 9 bases. Unmatched junction bases numbered 13, after V lost 10 bases and J lost 6 bases. The CDR3 has 15 residues. The germline V gene encodes CDR1 ENHRY and CDR2 SYGVKD. The CDR3 DNA sequence: TGTGCCAGCAGGGCCCGGGACAGGGAGTTCAATGAGCAGTTCTTC. Translated, it gives CASRARDREFNEQFF.

Of note for this clonotype: This sequence may be a read error, since a much larger clone differs from it by one base. The chain carries TRBV6-6 and TRBJ2-5, with TRBD2 matching 13 bases. Germline CDR1 MNHNY, CDR2 SVGAGI (reference sequence). This CDR3 contains 16 residues. The junction had 11 bases not matched to a gene; V was cut back by 8 bases and J by 5 bases. The CDR3 DNA follows: TGTGCCAGCGGACCACTAGCGGGGGGGCCATGGGAGACCCAGTACTTC. This gives the protein CASGPLAGGPWETQYF.

This clonotype has only a few counts. This sequence joins TRBV6-6 and TRBJ1-1, with 7 bases aligning to TRBD1. Losses at the gene ends were 5 bases for V and 11 bases for J; bases not matched to a gene: 8. The CDR3 is 12 amino acids. Germline V gene data show CDR1 as MNHNY and CDR2 as SVGAGI (reference sequence). CDR3 sequence reads: CASSPPDRAAFF. The DNA of the CDR3 is TGTGCCAGCAGTCCCCCAGACAGGGCGGCTTTCTTT.

This clonotype was detected many times. The chain joins TRBV7-2 to TRBJ1-3; D is possibly TRBD1 (5 bases). The CDR3 sequence is 16 residues long. The germline V gene has CDR1 SGHTA and CDR2 FQGNSA. The ends were cut back, 2 bases at V and 4 bases at J, with 15 bases in the middle. CDR3 sequence: CASSLLVGTDGNTIYF. CDR3 DNA: TGTGCCAGCAGCTTACTAGTCGGGACCGACGGAAACACCATATATTTT.

The V call is TRBV5-6, the J call TRBJ2-2, with D unresolved. The CDR3 contains 13 residues. The germline V gene has CDR1 SGHDT and CDR2 YYEEEE. V was trimmed by 1 base and J by 6 bases, leaving 7 bases between them. CDR3 in DNA: TGTGCCAGCAGCTTGTCCTCTGCCGGGGAGCTGTTTTTT. This codes for CASSLSSAGELFF.

For this clonotype: Given the absence of the conserved phenylalanine or tryptophan at the CDR3 end, a read error is likely. The chain recombines TRBV12-3 or TRBV12-4 with TRBJ2-3, with 8 bases lining up with TRBD2. This CDR3 region has 16 residues. CDR3 in amino acids: CASSLEAGASTDAQYS. Here the CDR3 DNA reads TGTGCCAGCAGTTTAGAAGCGGGGGCCAGCACAGATGCGCAGTATTCT.

This clonotype was observed many times. The genes are TRBV7-2 and TRBJ2-1; 10 bases match TRBD2. V was pared by 3 bases and J by 4 bases, with 3 bases of the junction left unmatched. CDR3 length equals 15 residues. CDR1 SGHTA and CDR2 FQGNSA come from the germline V gene. CDR3 nucleotide sequence: TGTGCCAGCAGCTTTAGGACTAGCGGTTACAATGAGCAGTTCTTC. Residues: CASSFRTSGYNEQFF.